A single sample is the source of the 11 T cell receptor beta chains below, sequenced in a study of OX40 agonist ivuxolimab in advanced cancers. Here immunoSEQ multiplex PCR was the method, and the copy in TCRdb shows in-frame clones only, minus some. The data show tens of thousands of clones, approximately 85% seen once. The sequencing used CD4+ or CD8+ T cells sorted from blood, collected in a trial of the OX40 agonist ivuxolimab. The receptors here all came from an adult with an advanced solid tumor such as melanoma, head and neck, liver or kidney cancer.

V usage is TRBV4-1 and J usage is TRBJ2-2, with 9 bases fitting TRBD2. CDR1 and CDR2 (germline): MGHRA, YSYEKL. The CDR3 runs to 18 residues. The V gene end was trimmed by 1 base and the J gene end by 6 bases; junction bases not matched to a gene: 12. This CDR3 reads CASSQVLAGPPRAGELFF. The CDR3 bases are TGCGCCAGCAGCCAAGTACTAGCGGGCCCCCCGCGGGCCGGGGAGCTGTTTTTT.

This chain uses TRBV15 with TRBJ1-4; D not resolved. V lost 5 bases and J 4 bases, leaving 8 bases between the germline ends. This CDR3 contains 13 residues. Per germline, CDR1 LNHNV and CDR2 YYDKDF (reference sequence). The DNA of the CDR3 is TGTGCCACCAGCCCTCATTATAATGAAAAACTGTTTTTT. Translation gives CATSPHYNEKLFF.

A note on this clone: Compared with germline, one end of the junction differs, possibly owing to a read error. This chain connects TRBV6-5 to TRBJ2-1; TRBD1 matches at 7 bases. The CDR3 extends over 12 amino acids. CDR1 is MNHEY and CDR2 is SVGAGI in the germline V gene. CDR3: CASSYLTGKVVF. The DNA for the CDR3 is TGTGCCAGCAGTTACCTGACAGGGAAGGTCGTCTTC.

The J gene is TRBJ1-3, the V gene TRBV9; D remains unclear. This CDR3 comprises 15 residues. V lost 1 base to trimming and J lost 0 bases, with 8 bases between them. Germline V gives CDR1 SGDLS, CDR2 YYNGEE. The DNA for the CDR3 is TGTGCCAGCAGCGTAAGGGCGACCTCTGGAAACACCATATATTTT. This codes for CASSVRATSGNTIYF.

The genes are TRBV25-1 and TRBJ2-5, with TRBD2 identical over 9 bases. CDR3 length: 15 residues. The germline V gene has CDR1 MGHDK and CDR2 SYGVNS. Unmatched junction bases numbered 5, after V lost 1 base and J lost 5 bases. CDR3 sequence: CASSEWRGRGETQYF. The CDR3 DNA is TGTGCCAGCAGTGAATGGCGCGGGAGGGGGGAGACCCAGTACTTC.

V is TRBV29-1 and J is TRBJ2-1; the D is unclear. Trimming removed 7 bases at V and 0 bases at J, with 13 bases between. The length of the CDR3 is 14 residues. Germline-derived CDR1 and CDR2 are SQVTM and ANQGSEA. CDR3 DNA sequence: TGCAGCGCAGAAGGGTCGAGCTCCTACAATGAGCAGTTCTTC. It is translated as CSAEGSSSYNEQFF.

The chain uses TRBV14 and TRBJ2-2, with D perhaps given as TRBD1 or TRBD2 (6 bases each). V lost 0 bases and J lost 1, with 12 bases in between. Germline CDR1 is SGHDN and CDR2 is FVKESK. The CDR3 runs 17 residues. This CDR3 reads CASSQEGGTLNTGELFF. The CDR3 DNA reads TGTGCCAGCAGCCAAGAAGGCGGGACACTGAACACCGGGGAGCTGTTTTTT. The full variable domain, with the rest looked up from reference TRBV14 and TRBJ2-2, is EAGVTQFPSHSVIEKGQTVTLRCDPISGHDNLYWYRRVMGKEIKFLLHFVKESKQDESGMPNNRFLAERTGGTYSTLKVQPAELEDSGVYFCASSQEGGTLNTGELFFGEGSRLTVL.

V and J are TRBV5-4 and TRBJ1-2; D is ambiguous. Germline loops: CDR1 SGHNT, CDR2 YYREEE (reference sequence). This CDR3 is 13 amino acids long. Trimming took 4 bases from V and 5 from J, leaving 12 bases between them. CDR3: CASSPMEIYGYTF. The CDR3 DNA reads TGTGCCAGCAGCCCTATGGAGATTTATGGCTACACCTTC.

V is TRBV6-5 and J is TRBJ1-6; D may be TRBD1 (6 bases). This CDR3 comprises 14 residues. Trimming removed 8 bases from V and 7 bases from J, with 15 bases in between. Germline V lookup: CDR1 MNHEY, CDR2 SVGAGI. The DNA of the CDR3 is TGTGCCAGCCGGATACAGGGAGACAATTCACCCCTCCACTTT. Its translation is CASRIQGDNSPLHF.

The V gene is TRBV28, the J gene TRBJ1-5; TRBD1 aligns across 8 bases. The CDR3 has 14 residues. Germline lookup yields CDR1 MDHEN and CDR2 SYDVKM. The J segment lost 4 bases and the V segment lost 7 bases, leaving 6 bases of the junction unmatched. CDR3 loop: CASTPQGANQPQHF. The CDR3 coding sequence is TGTGCCAGCACCCCTCAGGGGGCAAATCAGCCCCAGCATTTT.

The V call is TRBV5-4, the J call TRBJ2-1; D unresolved. The ends were cut back, 4 bases at V and 0 bases at J, with 11 bases in the middle. This CDR3 contains 15 residues. The germline gives CDR1 SGHNT, CDR2 YYREEE (reference sequence). CDR3 sequence: CASSLDSDSYNEQFF. CDR3 DNA sequence: TGTGCCAGCAGCCTGGATTCAGACTCCTACAATGAGCAGTTCTTC.